This T cell receptor (beta chain) was recovered during a study of CD8 T cells in Susac syndrome. After extraction with the RNeasy kit, roughly 0.45 to 1 ug of the RNA was reverse transcribed using random hexamers. Across 54 Vbeta and 13 Jbeta, TCR beta CDR3 was amplified with immunoSEQ multiplex PCR. One entry per CDR3 protein, called by TCRdb with MiXCR from the immunoSEQ multiplex PCR reads. In the table there are 200,000 or so distinct CDR3 sequences, roughly 96% of which are singletons. The V gene's germline CDR1 is MNHNY and CDR2 SVGAGI (reference sequence). Trimming cost V 2 bases and J 8 bases, with 13 bases left between them. The CDR3 has 14 residues.

The source material was CD4+ T cells from PBMCs. The chain joins TRBV6-6 to TRBJ2-1; D possibly corresponds to TRBD1 (6 bases). This TCR derives from a human donor with multiple sclerosis. Written as DNA, the CDR3 is TGTGCCAGCAGTTACACAGGGATTAGGGATGAGCAGTTCTTC. It codes for CASSYTGIRDEQFF.